This T cell receptor gamma chain was sequenced for a study of Vδ1+ human thymocytes. RNA was extracted from the cells and then reverse transcribed. Pooled V-gene forward primers with one constant-region reverse primer generated the CDR3 amplicons by multiplex PCR. TCRdb reanalysed the multiplex PCR reads with CATT. The sample has about 27,000 gamma-chain clones; about 18% are singletons. From germline, CDR1 is GITISATS and CDR2 ISYDGTV (reference sequence). The CDR3 is made up of 14 amino acids. The junction had 5 bases not matched to a gene; V was cut back by 0 bases and J by 3 bases. This clone was picked up a small number of times. No antigen is known for it. Study-wide findings and caveats: In the thymus, TRG and TRD repertoires looked highly polyclonal with Gaussian CDR3 lengths.

The clonotype was recovered from a boy younger than two who had congenital heart surgery. The material sequenced was Vdelta1+ gamma-delta thymocytes from the thymus. Subset of the sample: FACS-sorted CD3+ TCRalphabeta- TCRVdelta1+ TCRVdelta2- thymocytes. The chain recombines TRGV9 with TRGJ1 or TRGJ2. CDR3 DNA sequence: TGTGCCTTGTGGGAGGTGTCAGTTTATTATAAGAAACTCTTT. Its translation: CALWEVSVYYKKLF.